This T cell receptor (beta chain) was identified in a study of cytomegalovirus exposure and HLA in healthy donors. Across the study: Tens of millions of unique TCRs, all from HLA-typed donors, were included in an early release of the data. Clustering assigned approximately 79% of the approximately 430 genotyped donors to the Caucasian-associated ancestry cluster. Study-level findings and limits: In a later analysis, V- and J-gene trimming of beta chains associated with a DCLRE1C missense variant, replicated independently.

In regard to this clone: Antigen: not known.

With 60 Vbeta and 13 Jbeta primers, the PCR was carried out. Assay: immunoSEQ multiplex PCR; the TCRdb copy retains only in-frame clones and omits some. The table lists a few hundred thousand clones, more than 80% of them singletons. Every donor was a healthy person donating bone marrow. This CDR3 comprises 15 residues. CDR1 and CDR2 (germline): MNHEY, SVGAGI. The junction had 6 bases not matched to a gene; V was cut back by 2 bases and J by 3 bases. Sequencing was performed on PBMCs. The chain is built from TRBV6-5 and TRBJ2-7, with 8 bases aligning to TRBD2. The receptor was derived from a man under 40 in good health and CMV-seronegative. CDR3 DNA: TGTGCCAGCAGTTACCCCGGGACTAGTGGCTACGAGCAGTACTTC. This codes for CASSYPGTSGYEQYF.